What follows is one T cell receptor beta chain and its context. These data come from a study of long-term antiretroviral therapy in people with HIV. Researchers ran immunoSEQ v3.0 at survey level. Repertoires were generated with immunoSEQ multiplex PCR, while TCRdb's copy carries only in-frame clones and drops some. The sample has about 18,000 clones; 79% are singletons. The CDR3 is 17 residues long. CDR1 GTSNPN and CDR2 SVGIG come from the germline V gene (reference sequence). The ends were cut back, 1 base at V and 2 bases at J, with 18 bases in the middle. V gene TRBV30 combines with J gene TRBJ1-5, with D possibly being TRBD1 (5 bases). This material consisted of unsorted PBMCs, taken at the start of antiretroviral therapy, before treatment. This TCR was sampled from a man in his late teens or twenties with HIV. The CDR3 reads CAWSGQAYRPRNQPQHF. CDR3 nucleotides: TGTGCCTGGAGTGGGCAAGCGTACAGGCCCCGCAATCAGCCCCAGCATTTT.